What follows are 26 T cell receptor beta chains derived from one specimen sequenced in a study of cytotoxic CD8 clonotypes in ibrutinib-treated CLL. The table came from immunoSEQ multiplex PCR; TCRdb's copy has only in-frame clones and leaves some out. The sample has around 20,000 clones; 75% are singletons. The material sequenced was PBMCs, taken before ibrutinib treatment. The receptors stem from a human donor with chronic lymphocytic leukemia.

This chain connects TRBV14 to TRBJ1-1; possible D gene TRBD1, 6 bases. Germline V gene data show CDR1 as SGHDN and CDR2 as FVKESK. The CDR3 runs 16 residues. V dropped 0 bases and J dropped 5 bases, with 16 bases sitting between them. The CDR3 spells CASSQEWGALSTEAFF. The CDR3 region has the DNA TGTGCCAGCAGCCAAGAATGGGGGGCGCTGAGTACTGAAGCTTTCTTT. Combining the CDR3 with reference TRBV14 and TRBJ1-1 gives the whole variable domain EAGVTQFPSHSVIEKGQTVTLRCDPISGHDNLYWYRRVMGKEIKFLLHFVKESKQDESGMPNNRFLAERTGGTYSTLKVQPAELEDSGVYFCASSQEWGALSTEAFFGQGTRLTVV.

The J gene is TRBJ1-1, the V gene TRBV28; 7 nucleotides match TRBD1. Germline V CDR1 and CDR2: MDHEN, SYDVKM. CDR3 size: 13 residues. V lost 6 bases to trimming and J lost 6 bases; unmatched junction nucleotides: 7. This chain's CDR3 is CASRRQGRSEAFF. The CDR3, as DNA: TGTGCCAGCAGAAGACAGGGACGCTCTGAAGCTTTCTTT.

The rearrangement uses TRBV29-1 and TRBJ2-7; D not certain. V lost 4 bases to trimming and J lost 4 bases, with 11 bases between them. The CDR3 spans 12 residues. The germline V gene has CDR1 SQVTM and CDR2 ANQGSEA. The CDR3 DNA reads TGCAGCGTTGTGGCGGTGGGATACGAGCAGTACTTC. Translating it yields CSVVAVGYEQYF.

The CDR3 sequence is CASSLEARPYNEQFF. The CDR3 region has the DNA TGTGCCAGCAGCTTAGAGGCTAGGCCCTACAATGAGCAGTTCTTC. V is TRBV7-2 and J is TRBJ2-1; D unclear. Deletions cut 1 base from V and 2 bases from J, with 9 bases between. The germline gives CDR1 SGHTA, CDR2 FQGNSA. CDR3 length: 15 residues.

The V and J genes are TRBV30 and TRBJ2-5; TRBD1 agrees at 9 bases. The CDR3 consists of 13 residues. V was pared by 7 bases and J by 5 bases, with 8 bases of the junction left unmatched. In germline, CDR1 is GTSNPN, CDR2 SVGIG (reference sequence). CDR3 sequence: CAYAQGARETQYF. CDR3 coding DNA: TGTGCCTACGCACAGGGGGCCAGGGAGACCCAGTACTTC.

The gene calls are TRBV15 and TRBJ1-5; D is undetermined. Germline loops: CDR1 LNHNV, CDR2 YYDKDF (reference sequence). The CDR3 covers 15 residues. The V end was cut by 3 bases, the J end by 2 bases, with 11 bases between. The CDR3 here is CATSSLGGGNQPQHF. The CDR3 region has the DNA TGTGCCACCAGCAGTCTGGGCGGTGGCAATCAGCCCCAGCATTTT.

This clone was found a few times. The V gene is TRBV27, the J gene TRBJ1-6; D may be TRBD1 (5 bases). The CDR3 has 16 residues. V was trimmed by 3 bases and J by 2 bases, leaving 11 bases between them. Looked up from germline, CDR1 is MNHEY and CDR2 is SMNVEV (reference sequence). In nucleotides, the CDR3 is TGTGCCAGCAGTTTTGAGGGACTCCCCTATAATTCACCCCTCCACTTT. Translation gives CASSFEGLPYNSPLHF.

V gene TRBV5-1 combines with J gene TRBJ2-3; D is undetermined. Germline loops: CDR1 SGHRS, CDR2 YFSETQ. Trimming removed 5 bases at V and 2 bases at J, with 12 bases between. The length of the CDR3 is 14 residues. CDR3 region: CASSPRQLTDTQYF. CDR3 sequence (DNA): TGCGCCAGCAGTCCGCGGCAGCTCACAGATACGCAGTATTTT.

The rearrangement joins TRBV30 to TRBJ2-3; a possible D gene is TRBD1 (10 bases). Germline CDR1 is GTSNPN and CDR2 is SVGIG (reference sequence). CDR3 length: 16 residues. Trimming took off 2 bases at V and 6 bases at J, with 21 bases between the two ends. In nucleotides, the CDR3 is TGTGCCTGGAGTCGGGGGCTAGCGGGACAGGGGGATACGCAGTATTTT. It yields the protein CAWSRGLAGQGDTQYF.

As DNA, the CDR3 is TGTGCTAGTGCTCAGGGGAATAATGAAAAACTGTTTTTT. Translated: CASAQGNNEKLFF. The V call is TRBV12-5, the J call TRBJ1-4; possibly TRBD1 for D (6 bases). V lost 7 bases and J 4 bases, leaving 10 bases between the germline ends. The CDR3 covers 13 residues. Germline values: CDR1 LGHNT, CDR2 FRNRAP. Full variable domain (remainder filled in from reference TRBV12-5 and TRBJ1-4): DARVTQTPRHKVTEMGQEVTMRCQPILGHNTVFWYRQTMMQGLELLAYFRNRAPLDDSGMPKDRFSAEMPDATLATLKIQPSEPRDSAVYFCASAQGNNEKLFFGSGTQLSVL.

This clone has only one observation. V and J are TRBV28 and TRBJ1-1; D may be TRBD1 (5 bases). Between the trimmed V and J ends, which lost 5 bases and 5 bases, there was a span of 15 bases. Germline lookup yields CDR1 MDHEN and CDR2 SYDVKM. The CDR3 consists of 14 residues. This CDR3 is CASSLQGSRTEAFF. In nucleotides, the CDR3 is TGTGCCAGCAGTCTCCAGGGATCGAGGACTGAAGCTTTCTTT.

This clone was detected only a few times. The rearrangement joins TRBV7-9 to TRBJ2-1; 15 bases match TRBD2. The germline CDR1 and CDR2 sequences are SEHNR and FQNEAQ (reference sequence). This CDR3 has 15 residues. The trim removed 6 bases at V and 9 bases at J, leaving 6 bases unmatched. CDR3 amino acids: CASRSGTSGGTEQFF. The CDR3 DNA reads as TGTGCCAGCAGATCCGGGACTAGCGGGGGGACTGAGCAGTTCTTC. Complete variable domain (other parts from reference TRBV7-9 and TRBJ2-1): DTGVSQNPRHKITKRGQNVTFRCDPISEHNRLYWYRQTLGQGPEFLTYFQNEAQLEKSRLLSDRFSAERPKGSFSTLEIQRTEQGDSAMYLCASRSGTSGGTEQFFGPGTRLTVL.

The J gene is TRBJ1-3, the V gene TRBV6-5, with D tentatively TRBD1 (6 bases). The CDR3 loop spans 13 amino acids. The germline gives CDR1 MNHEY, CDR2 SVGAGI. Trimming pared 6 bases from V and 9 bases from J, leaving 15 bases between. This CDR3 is CASRPTGLGTIYF. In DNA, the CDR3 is TGTGCCAGCAGGCCTACAGGGCTTGGCACCATATATTTT.

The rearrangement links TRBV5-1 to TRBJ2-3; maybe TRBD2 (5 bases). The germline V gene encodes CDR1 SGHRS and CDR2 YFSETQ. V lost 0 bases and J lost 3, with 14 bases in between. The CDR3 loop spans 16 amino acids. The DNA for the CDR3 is TGCGCCAGCAGCTTGGTGAGTCTAGCTGGGACAGATACGCAGTATTTT. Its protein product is CASSLVSLAGTDTQYF.

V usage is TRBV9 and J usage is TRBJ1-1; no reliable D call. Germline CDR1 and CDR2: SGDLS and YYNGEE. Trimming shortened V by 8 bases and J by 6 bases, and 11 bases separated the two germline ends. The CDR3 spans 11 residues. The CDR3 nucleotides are TGTGCCAGGGGAGGCATCTCTGAAGCTTTCTTT. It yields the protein CARGGISEAFF.

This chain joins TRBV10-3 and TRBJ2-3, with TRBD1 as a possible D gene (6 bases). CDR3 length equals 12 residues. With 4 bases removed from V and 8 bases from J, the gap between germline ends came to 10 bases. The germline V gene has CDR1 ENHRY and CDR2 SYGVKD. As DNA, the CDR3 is TGTGCCATCAGTGGTTGGGGGCCTACGCAGTATTTT. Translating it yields CAISGWGPTQYF.

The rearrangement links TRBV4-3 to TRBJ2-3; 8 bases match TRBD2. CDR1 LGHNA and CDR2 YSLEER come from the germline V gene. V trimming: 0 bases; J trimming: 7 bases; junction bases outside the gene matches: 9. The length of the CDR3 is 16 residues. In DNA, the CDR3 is TGCGCCAGCAGCCAAGACTCCCAGCGGGAGTTGAATACGCAGTATTTT. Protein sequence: CASSQDSQRELNTQYF.

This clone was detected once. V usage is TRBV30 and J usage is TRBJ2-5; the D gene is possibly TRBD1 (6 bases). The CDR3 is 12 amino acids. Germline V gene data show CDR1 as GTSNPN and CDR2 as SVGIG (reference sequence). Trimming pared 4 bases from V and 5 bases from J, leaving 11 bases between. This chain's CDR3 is CAWMRTGETQYF. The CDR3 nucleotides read TGTGCCTGGATGCGTACAGGGGAGACCCAGTACTTC.

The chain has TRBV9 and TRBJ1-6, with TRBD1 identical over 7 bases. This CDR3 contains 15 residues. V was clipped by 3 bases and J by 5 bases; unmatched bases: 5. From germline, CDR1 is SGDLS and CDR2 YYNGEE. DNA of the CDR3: TGTGCCAGCAGCGCACGGGACAGTGATAATTCACCCCTCCACTTT. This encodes CASSARDSDNSPLHF.

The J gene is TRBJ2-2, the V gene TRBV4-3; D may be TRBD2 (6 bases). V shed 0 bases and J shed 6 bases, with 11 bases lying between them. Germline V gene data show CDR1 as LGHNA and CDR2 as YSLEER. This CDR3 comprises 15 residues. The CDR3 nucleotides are TGCGCCAGCAGCCAAGATATGCTAGCGTCCGGGGAGCTGTTTTTT. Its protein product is CASSQDMLASGELFF.

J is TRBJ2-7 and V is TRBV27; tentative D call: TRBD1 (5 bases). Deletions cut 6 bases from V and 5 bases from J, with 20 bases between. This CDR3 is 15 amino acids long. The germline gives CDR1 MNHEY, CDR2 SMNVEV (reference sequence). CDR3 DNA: TGTGCCAGCAGCCGTTTGGGCAGGGCCGCCCACGAGCAGTACTTC. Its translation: CASSRLGRAAHEQYF.

CDR3 bases: TGTGCCAGTTCCAGCATCGATACTGAAGCTTTCTTT. This codes for CASSSIDTEAFF. The rearrangement joins TRBV6-1 to TRBJ1-1; D is undetermined. The CDR3 has 12 residues. CDR1 is MNHNS, CDR2 SASEGT, per germline. V lost 9 bases to trimming and J lost 5 bases, with 13 bases between them.

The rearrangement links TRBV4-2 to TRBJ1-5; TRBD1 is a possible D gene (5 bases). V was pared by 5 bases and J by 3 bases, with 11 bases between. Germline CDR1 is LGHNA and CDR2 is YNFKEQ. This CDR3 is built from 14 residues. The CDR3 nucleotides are TGTGCCAGCAGCTTGGACACATACAATCAGCCCCAGCATTTT. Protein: CASSLDTYNQPQHF.

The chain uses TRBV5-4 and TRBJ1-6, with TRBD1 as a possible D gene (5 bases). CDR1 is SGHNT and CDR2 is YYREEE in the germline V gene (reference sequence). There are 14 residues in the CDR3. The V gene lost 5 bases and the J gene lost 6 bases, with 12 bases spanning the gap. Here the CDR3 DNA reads TGTGCCAGCAGTCCGGGGGGACTTAATTCACCCCTCCACTTT. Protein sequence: CASSPGGLNSPLHF. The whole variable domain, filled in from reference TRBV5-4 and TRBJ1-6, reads ETGVTQSPTHLIKTRGQQVTLRCSSQSGHNTVSWYQQALGQGPQFIFQYYREEENGRGNFPPRFSGLQFPNYSSELNVNALELDDSALYLCASSPGGLNSPLHFGNGTRLTVT.

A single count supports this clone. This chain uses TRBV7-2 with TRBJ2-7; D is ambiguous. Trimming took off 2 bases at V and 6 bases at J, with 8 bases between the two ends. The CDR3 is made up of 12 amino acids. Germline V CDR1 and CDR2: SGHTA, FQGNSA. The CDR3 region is CASSLTTSEQYF. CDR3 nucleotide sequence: TGTGCCAGCAGCTTAACCACATCCGAGCAGTACTTC. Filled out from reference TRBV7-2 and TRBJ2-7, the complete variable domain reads GAGVSQSPSNKVTEKGKDVELRCDPISGHTALYWYRQSLGQGLEFLIYFQGNSAPDKSGLPSDRFSAERTGGSVSTLTIQRTQQEDSAVYLCASSLTTSEQYFGPGTRLTVT.

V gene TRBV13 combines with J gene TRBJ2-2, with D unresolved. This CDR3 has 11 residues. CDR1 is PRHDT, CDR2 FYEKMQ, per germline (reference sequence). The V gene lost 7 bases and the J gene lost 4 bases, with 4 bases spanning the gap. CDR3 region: CASTFTGELFF. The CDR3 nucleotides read TGTGCCAGCACATTCACCGGGGAGCTGTTTTTT.